This TCR beta chain was recorded in a study of blood T cells in healthy people across ages. Overall study context: The template switching approach captured approximately one barcoded beta molecule for every two T cells.

Then a second PCR, running roughly 7 to 11 cycles, was carried out with a sample-barcoded 5' primer and a J-beta primer mix. A tag from a template-switch adaptor with 12 random nucleotides marked each cDNA molecule. MiXCR was run by TCRdb on the 5' RACE reads, yielding one entry per CDR3 protein. The sample lists around 1,900,000 distinct CDR3 sequences, approximately 40% occurring once. Study-level findings and limits: When set beside aged donors, long-lived donors presented more naive CD4+ cells and higher diversity. It was not known whether donors were CMV positive (a possible confounder of expanded clonotype changes).

About this clonotype itself: Its antigen is not identified.

Germline loops: CDR1 SGHRS, CDR2 YFSETQ. The CDR3 has 14 residues. Sequenced sample: blood. This clonotype was obtained from a human donor in good health. This chain uses TRBV5-1 with TRBJ2-4, with TRBD2 as a possible D gene (5 bases). The better agreement between TRBJ2-7 and the DNA end casts doubt on the J call. The CDR3 region has the DNA TGCGCCAGCAGCTGGTGGAACGTCGGGAACGAGCAGTACTTC. Encoded protein: CASSWWNVGNEQYF.